The 27 T cell receptor beta chains presented below share a single source sample, sequenced in a study of a mutant IDH1 vaccine in newly diagnosed glioma. Produced via immunoSEQ multiplex PCR; TCRdb's table is partial and in-frame only. The data contain about 61,000 clones, about four fifths of them seen just once; the ten biggest clones take up approximately 6.1%. No antigen is known for these receptors. Time point meaning: week 11, during vaccination. Vaccination comprised doses that each held 300 ug of mutant IDH1 20-mer peptide, plus topical imiquimod. This sample comprised PBMCs, obtained from a glioma patient whose treatment included an IDH1 peptide vaccine. The receptors shown here come from a man in his fifties or sixties with glioma.

The chain employs TRBV27 and TRBJ1-2, with D unresolved. Germline CDR1 and CDR2: MNHEY and SMNVEV (reference sequence). The CDR3 has 11 residues. Trimming removed 8 bases from V and 4 bases from J, with 8 bases in between. In nucleotides, the CDR3 is TGTGCCAGCCATGGGCCCTATGGCTACACCTTC. It is translated as CASHGPYGYTF.

This clone showed up just once. V gene TRBV9 combines with J gene TRBJ2-1; no clear D gene. With 0 bases removed from V and 6 bases from J, the gap between germline ends came to 7 bases. This CDR3 has 13 amino acids. The germline CDR1 and CDR2 sequences are SGDLS and YYNGEE. Written as DNA, the CDR3 is TGTGCCAGCAGCGTAGTGGATGGCAATGAGCAGTTCTTC. Its protein is CASSVVDGNEQFF.

The rearrangement uses TRBV4-2 and TRBJ2-5, with 9 bases aligning to TRBD2. CDR1 and CDR2 (germline): LGHNA, YNFKEQ. This CDR3 comprises 15 residues. Trimming removed 4 bases from V and 1 base from J; junction bases left unmatched: 4. The CDR3 protein is CASSPSTSGQETQYF. CDR3 nucleotide sequence: TGTGCCAGCAGCCCCTCGACTAGCGGCCAAGAGACCCAGTACTTC.

The chain carries TRBV5-1 and TRBJ1-6; 8 bases line up with TRBD1. Germline V gene lookup returns CDR1 SGHRS and CDR2 YFSETQ. The V gene end was trimmed by 0 bases and the J gene end by 6 bases; junction bases not matched to a gene: 2. This CDR3 region has 15 residues. The CDR3 is CASSLAQGANSPLHF. The CDR3 DNA reads as TGCGCCAGCAGCTTGGCTCAGGGGGCTAATTCACCCCTCCACTTT.

The chain employs TRBV6-5 and TRBJ2-3, with unresolved D. From germline, CDR1 is MNHEY and CDR2 SVGAGI. With 6 bases removed from V and 0 bases from J, the gap between germline ends came to 7 bases. There are 13 residues in the CDR3. The CDR3, as DNA: TGTGCCAGCAGCCAGCTTAGCACAGATACGCAGTATTTT. This codes for CASSQLSTDTQYF.

The rearrangement uses TRBV5-6 and TRBJ2-4; D not certain. The germline V gene encodes CDR1 SGHDT and CDR2 YYEEEE. The CDR3 is made up of 13 amino acids. Trimming left V 0 bases short and J 0 bases short, with 1 base between. As DNA, the CDR3 is TGTGCCAGCAGCTTGGTAGCCAAAAACATTCAGTACTTC. Protein: CASSLVAKNIQYF.

This chain connects TRBV30 to TRBJ2-5, with D perhaps TRBD1 (5 bases). V gave up 3 bases and J gave up 2 bases, with 7 bases separating them. The length of the CDR3 is 12 residues. CDR1 GTSNPN and CDR2 SVGIG come from the germline V gene (reference sequence). The CDR3 protein is CAWRRQQETQYF. The CDR3 DNA follows: TGTGCCTGGAGGCGACAGCAAGAGACCCAGTACTTC.

This clone has only a few counts. This chain links TRBV14 with TRBJ2-1; D remains unclear. Germline CDR1 and CDR2: SGHDN and FVKESK. The CDR3 extends over 15 amino acids. Trimming pared 0 bases from V and 7 bases from J, leaving 13 bases between. The CDR3 sequence is CASSQENTLLNEQFF. DNA of the CDR3: TGTGCCAGCAGCCAAGAAAACACCCTTTTGAATGAGCAGTTCTTC. Filled out from reference TRBV14 and TRBJ2-1, the complete variable domain reads EAGVTQFPSHSVIEKGQTVTLRCDPISGHDNLYWYRRVMGKEIKFLLHFVKESKQDESGMPNNRFLAERTGGTYSTLKVQPAELEDSGVYFCASSQENTLLNEQFFGPGTRLTVL.

This clone appeared a single time. V gene TRBV5-1 combines with J gene TRBJ1-6; D is unclear. Germline CDR1 SGHRS, CDR2 YFSETQ. Trimming cost V 0 bases and J 7 bases, with 8 bases left between them. This CDR3 has 14 residues. CDR3 region: CASSLGSSNSPLHF. DNA for the CDR3: TGCGCCAGCAGCTTGGGCAGCTCGAATTCACCCCTCCACTTT. The complete variable domain, with remaining parts taken from reference TRBV5-1 and TRBJ1-6, reads KAGVTQTPRYLIKTRGQQVTLSCSPISGHRSVSWYQQTPGQGLQFLFEYFSETQRNKGNFPGRFSGRQFSNSRSEMNVSTLELGDSALYLCASSLGSSNSPLHFGNGTRLTVT.

The chain links TRBV11-1 to TRBJ1-6; 7 bases are shared with TRBD1. The V and J ends lost 4 bases and 3 bases, in that order; junction bases with no gene match: 3. The CDR3 is 15 amino acids. The germline V gene encodes CDR1 SGHAT and CDR2 FQDESV (reference sequence). The CDR3 loop is CASSSTGIYNSPLHF. CDR3 nucleotide sequence: TGTGCCAGCAGCTCGACAGGGATCTATAATTCACCCCTCCACTTT. The whole variable domain, remainder taken from reference TRBV11-1 and TRBJ1-6, is EAEVAQSPRYKITEKSQAVAFWCDPISGHATLYWYRQILGQGPELLVQFQDESVVDDSQLPKDRFSAERLKGVDSTLKIQPAELGDSAMYLCASSSTGIYNSPLHFGNGTRLTVT.

V and J are TRBV7-9 and TRBJ1-2; D is ambiguous. Germline CDR1 reads SEHNR; CDR2 reads FQNEAQ (reference sequence). V lost 4 bases, J lost 7 bases, and 19 bases lay in between. CDR3 length: 15 residues. CDR3 DNA: TGTGCCAGCAGCTCTTCGGGAATAAGTTCCACTGGCTACACCTTC. Its translation is CASSSSGISSTGYTF.

The chain joins TRBV5-1 to TRBJ2-7, with D possibly matching TRBD2 (5 bases). This CDR3 comprises 15 residues. Germline CDR1 reads SGHRS; CDR2 reads YFSETQ. V lost 0 bases, J lost 1 base, and 11 bases lay in between. The CDR3 here is CASSLGNGESYEQYF. The CDR3 DNA is TGCGCCAGCAGCTTGGGAAACGGGGAATCCTACGAGCAGTACTTC. The full variable domain, rest sourced from reference TRBV5-1 and TRBJ2-7, is KAGVTQTPRYLIKTRGQQVTLSCSPISGHRSVSWYQQTPGQGLQFLFEYFSETQRNKGNFPGRFSGRQFSNSRSEMNVSTLELGDSALYLCASSLGNGESYEQYFGPGTRLTVT.

V is TRBV30 and J is TRBJ1-4; 9 bases are shared with TRBD1. Germline CDR1 is GTSNPN and CDR2 is SVGIG (reference sequence). This CDR3 is 16 amino acids long. V lost 2 bases to trimming and J lost 2 bases; unmatched junction nucleotides: 6. The CDR3 protein is CAWSTGGFRTNEKLFF. In nucleotides, the CDR3 is TGTGCCTGGAGTACAGGGGGCTTTCGCACTAATGAAAAACTGTTTTTT.

This chain connects TRBV5-4 to TRBJ2-1; D possibly corresponds to TRBD1 (6 bases). V dropped 9 bases and J dropped 5 bases, with 21 bases sitting between them. The CDR3 has 15 amino acids. CDR1 SGHNT and CDR2 YYREEE come from the germline V gene (reference sequence). DNA for the CDR3: TGTGCCACCCAGCTCCGGGCAGGGGATGACAATGAGCAGTTCTTC. It translates to CATQLRAGDDNEQFF.

The V and J genes are TRBV5-4 and TRBJ2-6; no firm D call. Trimming shortened V by 6 bases and J by 3 bases, and 7 bases separated the two germline ends. There are 13 residues in the CDR3. The germline V gene encodes CDR1 SGHNT and CDR2 YYREEE (reference sequence). CDR3 amino acids: CASKTHGANVLTF. The CDR3, as DNA: TGTGCCAGCAAGACACATGGGGCCAACGTCCTGACTTTC.

This rearrangement joins TRBV5-4 to TRBJ1-2, with 12 bases aligning to TRBD1. The CDR3 consists of 15 residues. The germline gives CDR1 SGHNT, CDR2 YYREEE (reference sequence). Trimming cost V 4 bases and J 5 bases; bases outside gene matches: 6. Here the CDR3 reads CASSPGTGGRYGYTF. In DNA form, the CDR3 reads TGTGCCAGCAGCCCCGGGACAGGGGGCAGGTATGGCTACACCTTC. The variable domain in full, completed from reference TRBV5-4 and TRBJ1-2, reads ETGVTQSPTHLIKTRGQQVTLRCSSQSGHNTVSWYQQALGQGPQFIFQYYREEENGRGNFPPRFSGLQFPNYSSELNVNALELDDSALYLCASSPGTGGRYGYTFGSGTRLTVV.

V and J are TRBV18 and TRBJ1-3; D ambiguous. Per germline, CDR1 KGHSH and CDR2 LQKENI. V lost 3 bases and J 4 bases, leaving 13 bases between the germline ends. The CDR3 loop spans 15 amino acids. The CDR3 loop is CASSPGALQGNTIYF. CDR3 coding DNA: TGTGCCAGCTCACCCGGAGCCCTCCAAGGAAACACCATATATTTT.

This clone was counted a single time. The rearrangement links TRBV9 to TRBJ2-1, with a tentative D call TRBD2 (6 bases). CDR1 and CDR2 (germline): SGDLS, YYNGEE. CDR3 length: 15 residues. V was clipped by 2 bases and J by 2 bases, with 11 bases between them. CDR3 coding DNA: TGTGCCAGCAGCGTTAGCGGAGAAACCTACAATGAGCAGTTCTTC. It specifies CASSVSGETYNEQFF.

This sequence joins TRBV5-1 and TRBJ2-7, with 9 bases lining up with TRBD1. V gave up 4 bases and J gave up 5 bases; unmatched junction bases: 7. CDR1 is SGHRS, CDR2 YFSETQ, per germline. This CDR3 has 14 amino acids. CDR3: CASSAGTGLDEQYF. Here the CDR3 DNA reads TGCGCCAGCAGCGCCGGGACAGGGCTCGACGAGCAGTACTTC.

The chain has TRBV4-2 and TRBJ2-1; 11 positions agree with TRBD1. Germline-derived CDR1 and CDR2 are LGHNA and YNFKEQ. The CDR3 length is 14 residues. The junction had 10 bases not matched to a gene; V was cut back by 3 bases and J by 15 bases. CDR3 protein: CASSQPGQGGARFF. The CDR3 coding sequence is TGTGCCAGCAGCCAGCCGGGACAGGGGGGGGCCCGGTTCTTC.

J is TRBJ2-5 and V is TRBV5-1; TRBD2 might be the D (6 bases). CDR1 and CDR2 from the germline V gene are SGHRS and YFSETQ. The CDR3 extends over 13 amino acids. Trimming shortened V by 4 bases and J by 2 bases, and 9 bases separated the two germline ends. The CDR3 loop is CASSPGLQETQYF. DNA for the CDR3: TGCGCCAGCAGCCCGGGACTTCAAGAGACCCAGTACTTC.

This clone was counted ten times or more. The rearrangement links TRBV10-3 to TRBJ2-5; tentatively, D is TRBD2 (7 bases). The CDR3 covers 16 residues. Germline V gene sequence: CDR1 ENHRY, CDR2 SYGVKD. Between the trimmed V and J ends, which lost 0 bases and 4 bases, there was a span of 15 bases. The CDR3 DNA follows: TGTGCCATCAGTGAGTCGAAGGGGGGGCGGGGAGAGACCCAGTACTTC. Its protein product is CAISESKGGRGETQYF.

This rearrangement joins TRBV18 to TRBJ1-1; TRBD1 agrees at 7 bases. This CDR3 is built from 13 residues. V lost 5 bases and J lost 3; bases outside the gene matches: 3. Germline V gene sequence: CDR1 KGHSH, CDR2 LQKENI. The CDR3 is CASSSQGHTEAFF. CDR3 sequence (DNA): TGTGCCAGCTCATCACAGGGGCACACTGAAGCTTTCTTT.

V usage is TRBV11-2 and J usage is TRBJ2-5, with 9 bases matching TRBD2. Germline lookup yields CDR1 SGHAT and CDR2 FQNNGV. This CDR3 spans 15 amino acids. The V and J ends lost 3 bases and 2 bases, in that order; junction bases with no gene match: 4. CDR3 in amino acids: CASSLGLAQQETQYF. The CDR3 nucleotides are TGTGCCAGCAGCTTGGGACTAGCACAACAAGAGACCCAGTACTTC.

The chain couples TRBV18 to TRBJ2-7, with D maybe TRBD1 (6 bases). The CDR3 runs to 14 residues. Germline V CDR1 and CDR2: KGHSH, LQKENI. V lost 6 bases and J 1 base, leaving 13 bases between the germline ends. In DNA form, the CDR3 reads TGTGCCAGCTCCTCCCAAGGACAGTCCTACGAGCAGTACTTC. This encodes CASSSQGQSYEQYF.

The CDR3 region has the DNA TGTGCCAGCTCACCACCCGCAAGGCGGGAAAAACTGTTTTTT. Amino acid sequence: CASSPPARREKLFF. This chain connects TRBV18 to TRBJ1-4; D gene unclear. The V and J ends lost 0 bases and 8 bases respectively, with 10 bases between them. The CDR3 totals 14 residues. The germline CDR1 and CDR2 sequences are KGHSH and LQKENI.

The V and J genes are TRBV7-9 and TRBJ2-5; perhaps TRBD1 as D (6 bases). V was cut by 6 bases and J by 4 bases, with 18 bases left in between. The CDR3 runs to 15 residues. Looked up from germline, CDR1 is SEHNR and CDR2 is FQNEAQ (reference sequence). The CDR3 DNA reads TGTGCCAGCAGGGAAACTGCAGGGGCGGGAGAGACCCAGTACTTC. Translating gives CASRETAGAGETQYF.